The present entry profiles one T cell receptor (beta chain) with its context. Its matching antigen is unknown. This CDR3 is built from 18 residues. V lost 3 bases, J lost 6 bases, and 12 bases stayed unmatched. This sample was included in a study of T-cell memory formation after mild COVID-19. Looking at the study overall: For the most part, TCR clusters were specific to one donor.

Study-wide results and limits: In pre-infection memory, a portion of responding clones appeared, which suggested that cross-reactive memory joined. Clones shrinking from day 15 to 85 showed even CD4/CD8 mixes; later expanders tilted CD4+. CM and EM subsets held most contracting CD4+ clones; EMRA held CD8+ ones.

A single record per CDR3 protein comes from TCRdb applying MiXCR to the 5' RACE reads. The table has around 120,000 distinct CDR3 sequences, 16% seen once. The V call is TRBV12-3 or TRBV12-4, the J call TRBJ1-5; 12 bases line up with TRBD1. This sequence was found in an adult woman who had mild COVID-19 (a few samples of this study predate the infection). Cell type and time point are not known. The source material was PBMCs or a T cell subset sorted from them (not recorded which). The CDR3 coding sequence is TGTGCCAGCAGTTTCAGGTTGGGACAGGGGGCGCGTACTCAGCCCCAGCATTTT. Its protein product is CASSFRLGQGARTQPQHF.